The 22 T cell receptor beta chains given below trace back to one sample, sequenced in a study of OX40 agonist ivuxolimab in advanced cancers. Sequencing used immunoSEQ multiplex PCR; TCRdb keeps in-frame clones, though not all of them. This sample has about 51,000 clones; about 85% occur once, and the top ten carry roughly 23%. This specimen was CD4+ or CD8+ T cells sorted from blood, taken in a trial of the OX40 agonist ivuxolimab. The receptors shown here come from an adult with an advanced solid tumor such as melanoma, head and neck, liver or kidney cancer.

This chain joins TRBV28 and TRBJ2-5, with D possibly being TRBD2 (7 bases). The CDR3 length is 16 residues. CDR1 MDHEN and CDR2 SYDVKM come from the germline V gene. V was cut by 5 bases and J by 2 bases, with 18 bases left in between. The CDR3 coding sequence is TGTGCCAGCAGTCAAAGGGGGGGGGCTCTTCAAGAGACCCAGTACTTC. It translates to CASSQRGGALQETQYF.

The V gene is TRBV29-1, the J gene TRBJ2-3, with 7 bases that match TRBD1. This CDR3 is built from 15 residues. After removal of 1 base from V and 1 base from J, the junction contained 5 bases not matched to a gene. Per the germline V gene, CDR1 is SQVTM and CDR2 is ANQGSEA. The CDR3 DNA is TGCAGCGTTGAAGCACAGGGGAGAGGCACAGATACGCAGTATTTT. Translated: CSVEAQGRGTDTQYF.

In DNA form, the CDR3 reads TGTGCCAGCAGTTTGTGGCAGACGAATGAAAAACTGTTTTTT. Protein sequence: CASSLWQTNEKLFF. The gene calls are TRBV28 and TRBJ1-4; D is unresolved. This CDR3 spans 14 amino acids. Germline values: CDR1 MDHEN, CDR2 SYDVKM. Trimming removed 3 bases from V and 5 bases from J, with 10 bases in between.

The chain uses TRBV11-1 and TRBJ1-2; possible D gene TRBD1, 5 bases. The CDR3 runs to 16 residues. Germline V gene data show CDR1 as SGHAT and CDR2 as FQDESV (reference sequence). V was clipped by 3 bases and J by 6 bases, with 20 bases between them. The CDR3, as DNA: TGTGCCAGCAGCTTCGGGGACGGACCAATAACGGATGGCTACACCTTC. Its translation is CASSFGDGPITDGYTF.

The chain employs TRBV5-1 and TRBJ2-2; 9 bases map to TRBD1. Germline CDR1 reads SGHRS; CDR2 reads YFSETQ. Trimming cost V 5 bases and J 5 bases; bases outside gene matches: 7. This CDR3 region has 15 residues. The CDR3 DNA is TGCGCCAGCAGGTCCGGGACAGGGAGTACCGGGGAGCTGTTTTTT. Its protein product is CASRSGTGSTGELFF.

This chain connects TRBV27 to TRBJ2-7; 12 nucleotides line up with TRBD2. Germline V lookup: CDR1 MNHEY, CDR2 SMNVEV (reference sequence). The ends lost 4 bases at V and 2 bases at J; junction bases unmatched: 6. This CDR3 has 16 amino acids. The CDR3: CASSSWTSGIAYEQYF. CDR3 DNA: TGTGCCAGCAGTTCCTGGACTAGCGGGATAGCCTACGAGCAGTACTTC.

This clone was detected only once. The chain couples TRBV7-3 to TRBJ1-5; possible D gene TRBD1, 5 bases. Germline CDR1 is SGHTA and CDR2 is FQGTGA. The CDR3 spans 16 residues. V dropped 5 bases and J dropped 1 base, with 15 bases sitting between them. The CDR3 reads CASSPMWDPSNQPQHF. CDR3 nucleotides: TGTGCCAGCAGCCCCATGTGGGACCCGAGCAATCAGCCCCAGCATTTT.

This chain links TRBV18 with TRBJ2-2, with D possibly matching TRBD1 (5 bases). The germline CDR1 and CDR2 sequences are KGHSH and LQKENI. V was trimmed by 4 bases and J by 1 base, leaving 16 bases between them. The CDR3 is made up of 17 amino acids. CDR3: CASSREPLTGNTGELFF. CDR3 bases: TGTGCCAGCTCACGCGAGCCCCTAACAGGGAACACCGGGGAGCTGTTTTTT.

The rearrangement joins TRBV27 to TRBJ2-7; TRBD1 or TRBD2 may be the D gene (5 bases each). CDR1 and CDR2 from the germline V gene are MNHEY and SMNVEV (reference sequence). V lost 2 bases, J lost 2 bases, and 13 bases lay in between. The CDR3 loop spans 15 amino acids. The CDR3 DNA follows: TGTGCCAGCAGTTTAGACAGAGCAGCGGCCTACGAGCAGTACTTC. Translation: CASSLDRAAAYEQYF.

The chain has TRBV29-1 and TRBJ2-7; the D gene is possibly TRBD1 (6 bases). CDR1 and CDR2 from the germline V gene are SQVTM and ANQGSEA. The V end was cut by 3 bases, the J end by 7 bases, with 16 bases between. The length of the CDR3 is 13 residues. CDR3 DNA sequence: TGCAGCGTTGAGGACGCAGGGGTGAGGGAGCAGTACTTC. Its translation is CSVEDAGVREQYF.

This rearrangement joins TRBV4-1 to TRBJ1-5; no definite D call. This CDR3 spans 14 amino acids. The germline gives CDR1 MGHRA, CDR2 YSYEKL. Trimming took 0 bases from V and 3 from J, leaving 6 bases between them. The CDR3 here is CASSQDPNNQPQHF. CDR3 nucleotides: TGCGCCAGCAGCCAAGATCCCAACAATCAGCCCCAGCATTTT.

The chain uses TRBV9 and TRBJ2-3, with 14 bases matching TRBD2. After removal of 6 bases from V and 2 bases from J, the junction contained 5 bases not matched to a gene. The CDR3 is 16 amino acids. Germline V CDR1 and CDR2: SGDLS, YYNGEE. The CDR3 here is CASTMGLAGVTDTQYF. The CDR3 DNA reads TGTGCCAGCACTATGGGACTAGCGGGGGTCACAGATACGCAGTATTTT.

The J gene is TRBJ2-6, the V gene TRBV19; D gene uncertain. The V gene's germline CDR1 is LNHDA and CDR2 SQIVND (reference sequence). The CDR3 length is 16 residues. Trimming shortened V by 7 bases and J by 0 bases, and 13 bases separated the two germline ends. CDR3 amino acids: CASTSPEGSGANVLTF. CDR3 DNA: TGTGCCAGTACCAGTCCTGAAGGCTCTGGGGCCAACGTCCTGACTTTC.

The chain couples TRBV11-2 to TRBJ1-1; D not certain. Per the germline V gene, CDR1 is SGHAT and CDR2 is FQNNGV. The CDR3 is made up of 14 amino acids. V was trimmed by 3 bases and J by 3 bases, leaving 11 bases between them. CDR3 amino acids: CASSFWGWDTEAFF. In nucleotides, the CDR3 is TGTGCCAGCAGCTTTTGGGGTTGGGACACTGAAGCTTTCTTT. The whole variable domain, filled in from reference TRBV11-2 and TRBJ1-1, reads EAGVAQSPRYKIIEKRQSVAFWCNPISGHATLYWYQQILGQGPKLLIQFQNNGVVDDSQLPKDRFSAERLKGVDSTLKIQPAKLEDSAVYLCASSFWGWDTEAFFGQGTRLTVV.

This clone showed up just once. The chain combines TRBV30 with TRBJ2-5, with D perhaps matching TRBD1 or TRBD2 (5 bases each). This CDR3 spans 12 amino acids. V lost 8 bases to trimming and J lost 5 bases, with 15 bases between them. The V gene's germline CDR1 is GTSNPN and CDR2 SVGIG (reference sequence). CDR3 DNA sequence: TGTGCCGAAGATGGGGGAACGGAGACCCAGTACTTC. Translating gives CAEDGGTETQYF.

This clone was recorded a few times. A single base separates this from a much larger clone, so it may be a read error. Other DNA variants within this sample encode the same CDR3. The V gene is TRBV28, the J gene TRBJ1-2, with no clear D. Germline CDR1 reads MDHEN; CDR2 reads SYDVKM. V was shortened by 5 bases and J by 1 base, with 11 bases between the two germline ends. The length of the CDR3 is 14 residues. CDR3 amino acids: CASSPRTFNYGYTF. The CDR3 DNA is TGTGCCAGCAGTCCCCGGACGTTTAACTATGGCTACACCTTC.

V gene TRBV10-1 combines with J gene TRBJ2-3; D not certain. CDR1 is WNHNN, CDR2 SYGVQD, per germline (reference sequence). The CDR3 length is 12 residues. Trimming took 4 bases from V and 5 from J, leaving 7 bases between them. The DNA for the CDR3 is TGCGCCAGCAGTGTATCGGGAGATACGCAGTATTTT. Translating gives CASSVSGDTQYF.

The CDR3 region is CASSPAALYEQYF. CDR3 nucleotide sequence: TGTGCCAGCTCACCAGCAGCTCTCTACGAGCAGTACTTC. The chain has TRBV18 and TRBJ2-7; D remains unclear. The V gene lost 2 bases and the J gene lost 3 bases, with 8 bases spanning the gap. Per the germline V gene, CDR1 is KGHSH and CDR2 is LQKENI. The CDR3 loop spans 13 amino acids.

This chain uses TRBV11-2 with TRBJ2-2; TRBD2 matches 9 bases. The CDR3 runs 16 residues. The trim removed 5 bases at V and 5 bases at J, leaving 9 bases unmatched. Germline CDR1 and CDR2: SGHAT and FQNNGV. The CDR3, as DNA: TGTGCCAGCAGCGCTAGCGGGGTCGGGGTTACCGGGGAGCTGTTTTTT. Its translation: CASSASGVGVTGELFF.

This clone was counted a few times. This chain joins TRBV11-2 and TRBJ1-2; 7 nucleotides align to TRBD1. V lost 3 bases and J lost 1; bases outside the gene matches: 5. This CDR3 has 15 residues. Germline V lookup: CDR1 SGHAT, CDR2 FQNNGV. CDR3: CASSFLQGGNYGYTF. CDR3 DNA sequence: TGTGCCAGCAGCTTCCTTCAGGGGGGTAACTATGGCTACACCTTC.

The rearrangement links TRBV6-6 to TRBJ2-2; 7 bases line up with TRBD1. Germline values: CDR1 MNHNY, CDR2 SVGAGI (reference sequence). The CDR3 is 12 residues long. With V trimmed by 8 bases and J by 7 bases, 4 bases remained unmatched. The CDR3 loop is CASEGAGGELFF. CDR3 sequence (DNA): TGTGCCAGCGAGGGGGCGGGCGGGGAGCTGTTTTTT.

This clone has just one count. The J gene is TRBJ2-4, the V gene TRBV27; TRBD2 matches at 7 bases. This CDR3 is 12 amino acids long. The V segment lost 5 bases and the J segment 7 bases; nucleotides outside the gene matches: 2. Germline CDR1 and CDR2: MNHEY and SMNVEV (reference sequence). The CDR3 region is CASSSGANIQYF. The CDR3 region has the DNA TGTGCCAGCAGTAGCGGGGCTAACATTCAGTACTTC.